This T cell receptor beta chain emerged from a study of somatic mutations in cytotoxic T cells in rheumatoid arthritis. The overall study: No treatment had yet been given when patient blood (less than 31 ml EDTA) was drawn, right after diagnosis. Sorting by flow gave nearly 100% purity for some V beta antibody-stained T-cell populations, including V beta1+ cells sequenced for TCRB. Notes on the study in general: No age-related increase in CD8+ clonality was seen in healthy controls, but one was seen in rheumatoid arthritis patients.

Measured with immunoSEQ multiplex PCR; TCRdb has only the in-frame clones, and not every one. This table has some 30,000 clones, around 84% appearing once. Purity of the CD4+ and CD8+ cells, isolated by positive magnetic bead selection, was checked by flow cytometry. Germline V CDR1 and CDR2: LNHDA, SQIVND (reference sequence). This CDR3 contains 15 residues. The J segment lost 6 bases and the V segment lost 1 base, leaving 2 bases of the junction unmatched. This clone was counted only a few times. The antigen remains undetermined. This specimen includes other DNA sequences encoding the same CDR3. V and J are TRBV19 and TRBJ2-1; 11 nucleotides line up with TRBD2. The receptor's source is an adult with rheumatoid arthritis. The specimen was CD8+ T cells sorted from blood. The CDR3 region is CASSIGLAGGNEQFF. The CDR3 DNA follows: TGTGCCAGTAGTATAGGCCTAGCGGGAGGCAATGAGCAGTTCTTC.